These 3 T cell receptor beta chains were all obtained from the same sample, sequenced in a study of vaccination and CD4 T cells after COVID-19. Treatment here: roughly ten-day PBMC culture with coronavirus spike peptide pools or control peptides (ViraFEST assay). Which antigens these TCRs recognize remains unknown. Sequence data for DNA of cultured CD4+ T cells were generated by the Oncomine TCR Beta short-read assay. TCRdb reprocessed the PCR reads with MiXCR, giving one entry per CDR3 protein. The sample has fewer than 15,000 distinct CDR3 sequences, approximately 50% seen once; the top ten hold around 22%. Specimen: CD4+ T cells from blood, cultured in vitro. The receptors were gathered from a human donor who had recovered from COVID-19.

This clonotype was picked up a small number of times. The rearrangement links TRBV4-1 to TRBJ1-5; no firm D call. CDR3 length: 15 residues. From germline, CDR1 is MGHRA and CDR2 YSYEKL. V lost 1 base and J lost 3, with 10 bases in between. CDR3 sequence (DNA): TGCGCCAGCAGCCAAGTTGGTCCGAACAATCAGCCCCAGCATTTT. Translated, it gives CASSQVGPNNQPQHF.

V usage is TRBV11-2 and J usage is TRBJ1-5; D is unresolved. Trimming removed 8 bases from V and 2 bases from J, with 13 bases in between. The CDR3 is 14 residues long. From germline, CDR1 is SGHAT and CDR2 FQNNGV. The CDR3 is CASSHDRRNQPQHF. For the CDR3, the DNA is TGTGCCAGCTCCCACGACCGACGCAATCAGCCCCAGCATTTT.

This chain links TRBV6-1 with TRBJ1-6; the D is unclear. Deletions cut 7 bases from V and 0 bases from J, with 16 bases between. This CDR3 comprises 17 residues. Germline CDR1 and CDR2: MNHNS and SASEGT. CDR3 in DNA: TGTGCCAGCAATATGCGACTCCCGAGCTCCTATAATTCACCCCTCCACTTT. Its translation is CASNMRLPSSYNSPLHF.